The next 15 T cell receptor beta chains were all read from a single sample in a study. TCRdb redid the calling of the 5' RACE reads with MiXCR, one entry per CDR3 protein. In the table there are approximately 57,000 distinct CDR3 sequences, about 20% of which are singletons. Treg sorting used a CD4+CD25+CD127-/low gate. Material for sequencing was tumor-infiltrating Tregs sorted from the breast tumor. These TCRs come from a female donor with breast cancer.

The J gene is TRBJ1-2, the V gene TRBV4-1, with 7 nucleotides matching TRBD1. CDR3 length: 15 amino acids. Trimming took 4 bases from V and 1 from J; bases not matched to a gene: 6. Per germline, CDR1 MGHRA and CDR2 YSYEKL. The CDR3 coding sequence is TGCGCCAGCAGCCTAACACAGGGGAGTAACTATGGCTACACCTTC. Residues: CASSLTQGSNYGYTF.

Of note for this clonotype: Compared with germline, one end of the junction differs, possibly owing to a read error. This chain uses TRBV20-1 with TRBJ1-1, with 7 positions matching TRBD1. The CDR3 sequence is 12 residues long. Per the germline V gene, CDR1 is DFQATT and CDR2 is SNEGSKA (reference sequence). DNA of the CDR3: TGCAGTGCTCCGACAGGGCCCACTGAAGCTCTCTTT. Translated, it gives CSAPTGPTEALF.

This rearrangement joins TRBV7-2 to TRBJ2-7; no reliable D call. The ends were cut back, 7 bases at V and 4 bases at J, with 14 bases in the middle. This CDR3 has 13 amino acids. Germline values: CDR1 SGHTA, CDR2 FQGNSA. In DNA form, the CDR3 reads TGTGCCAGCACAAATTACGAGAGGTACGAGCAGTACTTC. Its translation: CASTNYERYEQYF.

V gene TRBV20-1 combines with J gene TRBJ1-1; D possibly corresponds to TRBD1 (6 bases). The CDR3 extends over 17 amino acids. The V end was cut by 5 bases, the J end by 0 bases, with 22 bases between. CDR1 is DFQATT and CDR2 is SNEGSKA in the germline V gene (reference sequence). The CDR3, as DNA: TGCAGTGCTCCTAGGCGGGGGCGCCGAGGGATGAACACTGAAGCTTTCTTT. Translated: CSAPRRGRRGMNTEAFF.

The sample holds many counts of this clonotype. This chain's CDR3 is CASSPTPGKNIQYF. The CDR3 DNA sequence: TGCGCCAGCAGCCCCACCCCGGGAAAAAACATTCAGTACTTC. V is TRBV4-1 and J is TRBJ2-4; a weak D match, TRBD2 (5 bases). The ends were cut back, 4 bases at V and 4 bases at J, with 11 bases in the middle. CDR3 length: 14 amino acids. CDR1 and CDR2 from the germline V gene are MGHRA and YSYEKL.

This clonotype was seen repeatedly, ten times or more. This chain joins TRBV28 and TRBJ2-2; the match to TRBD2 covers 7 bases. This CDR3 spans 16 amino acids. Per the germline V gene, CDR1 is MDHEN and CDR2 is SYDVKM. J lost 7 bases, V lost 7 bases, and 15 bases had no gene match. The CDR3 nucleotides read TGTGCCAGCACCTTACCCGCGGGAGTCGGGATCGGGGAGCTGTTTTTT. Translated, it gives CASTLPAGVGIGELFF.

Concerning this clonotype itself: Here the CDR3 omits its conserved ending phenylalanine or tryptophan, so a read error is the likely source. This chain connects TRBV7-2 to TRBJ2-5; D gene unclear. From germline, CDR1 is SGHTA and CDR2 FQGNSA. The germline V and J ends were trimmed by 0 bases and 4 bases, with 6 bases remaining between them. This CDR3 is 13 amino acids long. CDR3 nucleotide sequence: TGTGCCAGCAGCTTAGCGGGTGTAGAGACCCAGTACGTC. The encoded protein is CASSLAGVETQYV.

The V and J genes are TRBV6-7 and TRBJ2-4; the D is unclear. TRBV6-7 has ORF status, its function being uncertain. CDR3 length equals 13 residues. Trimming removed 9 bases at V and 7 bases at J, with 16 bases between. CDR3 sequence: CASRTLQMNIQYF. The DNA for the CDR3 is TGTGCCAGTAGGACCCTCCAAATGAACATTCAGTACTTC.

Worth noting for this clonotype: This may stem from a read error, because a much larger clone lies one nucleotide away. Because it lacks the conserved phenylalanine or tryptophan at the end, this CDR3 is likely a read error. The chain carries TRBV24-1 and TRBJ1-5; weak D call: TRBD1 (5 bases). The CDR3 totals 14 residues. The V and J ends lost 4 bases and 5 bases respectively, with 11 bases between them. Germline lookup yields CDR1 KGHDR and CDR2 SFDVKD. The CDR3 here is CATSEGGRDQPQHY. The CDR3 DNA reads TGTGCCACCAGTGAGGGGGGGAGGGATCAGCCCCAGCATTAT.

In this sample, this clonotype turned up a few times. The J gene is TRBJ2-1, the V gene TRBV5-1; D is perhaps TRBD1 (5 bases). CDR1 and CDR2 from the germline V gene are SGHRS and YFSETQ. V was pared by 4 bases and J by 8 bases, with 25 bases between. The CDR3 runs to 17 residues. CDR3 nucleotides: TGCGCCAGCAGCCCCAGGGTGAGTCAGTGGTTCGGGCATGAGCAGTTCTTC. Translation: CASSPRVSQWFGHEQFF. The full variable domain, in which reference TRBV5-1 and TRBJ2-1 provide the parts outside the CDR3, is KAGVTQTPRYLIKTRGQQVTLSCSPISGHRSVSWYQQTPGQGLQFLFEYFSETQRNKGNFPGRFSGRQFSNSRSEMNVSTLELGDSALYLCASSPRVSQWFGHEQFFGPGTRLTVL.

This clonotype was seen repeatedly, ten times or more. J is TRBJ1-6 and V is TRBV6-5; tentatively, D is TRBD1 (6 bases). Germline V lookup: CDR1 MNHEY, CDR2 SVGAGI. The V and J ends lost 2 bases and 8 bases respectively, with 19 bases between them. The CDR3 spans 17 residues. CDR3 in amino acids: CASSYSKGGVLYSPLHF. CDR3 bases: TGTGCCAGCAGTTACAGTAAAGGGGGAGTTTTATATTCACCCCTCCACTTT.

V is TRBV12-3 or TRBV12-4 and J is TRBJ1-5; D is ambiguous. The CDR3 totals 15 residues. The germline V and J ends were trimmed by 6 bases and 3 bases, with 15 bases remaining between them. The DNA of the CDR3 is TGTGCCAGCAGCCCGGAAGGTCAGATCAATCAGCCCCAGCATTTT. Translating gives CASSPEGQINQPQHF.

The rearrangement links TRBV5-1 to TRBJ1-1; D gene uncertain. The germline gives CDR1 SGHRS, CDR2 YFSETQ. Trimming cost V 2 bases and J 2 bases, with 13 bases left between them. The CDR3 sequence is 15 residues long. CDR3 coding DNA: TGCGCCAGCAGCTTATTGGCCAGAGACAACACTGAAGCTTTCTTT. Its translation: CASSLLARDNTEAFF.

The chain links TRBV5-1 to TRBJ2-3; 8 nucleotides agree with TRBD2. This CDR3 spans 16 amino acids. The junction had 9 bases not matched to a gene; V was cut back by 5 bases and J by 1 base. Germline CDR1 reads SGHRS; CDR2 reads YFSETQ. The CDR3 region is CASRLSGTAGTDTQYF. The CDR3, as DNA: TGCGCCAGCAGACTTAGCGGGACGGCCGGCACAGATACGCAGTATTTT.

This clonotype was detected only a few times. V and J are TRBV6-5 and TRBJ2-3; D is undetermined. CDR3 length equals 14 residues. Germline assignment: CDR1 MNHEY and CDR2 SVGAGI. The V gene lost 0 bases and the J gene lost 1 base, with 5 bases spanning the gap. The CDR3 is CASSYSLGTDTQYF. CDR3 DNA: TGTGCCAGCAGTTACTCGTTGGGCACAGATACGCAGTATTTT.